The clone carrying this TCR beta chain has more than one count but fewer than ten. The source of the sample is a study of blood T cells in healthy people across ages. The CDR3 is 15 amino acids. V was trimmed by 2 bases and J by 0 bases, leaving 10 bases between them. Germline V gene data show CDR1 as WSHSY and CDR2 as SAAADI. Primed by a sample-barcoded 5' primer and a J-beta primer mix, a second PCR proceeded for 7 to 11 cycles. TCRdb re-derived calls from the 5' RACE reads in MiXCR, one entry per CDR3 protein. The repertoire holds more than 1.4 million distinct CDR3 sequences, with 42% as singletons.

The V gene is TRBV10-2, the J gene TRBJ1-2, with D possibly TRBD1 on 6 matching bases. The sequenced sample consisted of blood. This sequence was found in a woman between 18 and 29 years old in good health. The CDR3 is CASSETAGANYGYTF. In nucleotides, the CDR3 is TGCGCCAGCAGTGAGACGGCAGGGGCTAACTATGGCTACACCTTC.